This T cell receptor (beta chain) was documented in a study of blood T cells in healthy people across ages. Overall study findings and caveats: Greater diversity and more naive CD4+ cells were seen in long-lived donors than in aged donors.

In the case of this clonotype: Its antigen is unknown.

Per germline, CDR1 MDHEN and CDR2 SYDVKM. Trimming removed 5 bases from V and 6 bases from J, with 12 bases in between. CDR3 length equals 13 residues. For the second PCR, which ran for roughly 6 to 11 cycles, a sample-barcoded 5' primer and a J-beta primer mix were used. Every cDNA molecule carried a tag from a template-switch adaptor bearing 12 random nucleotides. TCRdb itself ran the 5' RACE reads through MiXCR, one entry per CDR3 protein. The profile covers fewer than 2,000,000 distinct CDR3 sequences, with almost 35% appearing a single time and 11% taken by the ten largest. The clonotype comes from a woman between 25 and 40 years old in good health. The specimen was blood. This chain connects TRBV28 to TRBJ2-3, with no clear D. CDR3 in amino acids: CASSMTWRDTQYF. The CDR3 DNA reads TGTGCCAGCAGTATGACTTGGCGCGATACGCAGTATTTT.